The 20 T cell receptor beta chains listed next were all sequenced from one sample in a study of monozygotic twins with inflammatory bowel disease. TCRdb reprocessed the 5' RACE reads; each CDR3 protein has one entry and no DNA is given. The sample data list about 380,000 distinct CDR3 sequences. Sequencing was done on a sample of blood. These receptors came from a human donor with ulcerative colitis or Crohn's disease, or a healthy co-twin of an affected twin (not recorded which).

This chain joins TRBV12-3 or TRBV12-4 and TRBJ2-5; there is no DNA to check the TCRdb D call of TRBD2. The CDR3 is 14 amino acids. The CDR3 loop is CASLAGGNQETQYF.

V is TRBV15 and J is TRBJ2-3; TCRdb's D call, TRBD2, is unchecked because there is no DNA. The CDR3 extends over 17 amino acids. CDR1 is LNHNV and CDR2 is YYDKDF in the germline V gene (reference sequence). CDR3 amino acids: CATSRDRALGRADTQYF.

J is TRBJ1-2 and V is TRBV12-3 or TRBV12-4; TCRdb lists TRBD1, though no DNA is available to test this call. The CDR3 is made up of 14 amino acids. The CDR3 sequence is CASSLARQGSGYTF.

The chain links TRBV20-1 to TRBJ2-1; TCRdb indicates TRBD1, and absent DNA this call remains unverified. CDR1 is DFQATT and CDR2 is SNEGSKA in the germline V gene (reference sequence). The CDR3 has 13 amino acids. The CDR3 sequence is CSAARGAYNEQFF.

The chain employs TRBV4-3 and TRBJ2-7; TCRdb returns TRBD1, unconfirmable since there is no DNA. This CDR3 is built from 15 residues. Germline V gene data show CDR1 as LGHNA and CDR2 as YSLEER. CDR3 protein: CASSQDWQGTYEQYF.

The CDR3 protein is CASSQAYRIGYGYTF. This chain uses TRBV3-1 with TRBJ1-2; without DNA, the TCRdb call of TRBD1 cannot be checked. The CDR3 sequence is 15 residues long. CDR1 is LGHDT and CDR2 is YNNKEL in the germline V gene (reference sequence).

The chain links TRBV7-3 to TRBJ1-2; TCRdb reports TRBD1, a call that lacks DNA to check it against. The CDR3 totals 13 residues. The germline V gene encodes CDR1 SGHTA and CDR2 FQGTGA. The CDR3 sequence: CASSSTGQGGYTF.

The rearrangement joins TRBV7-3 to TRBJ2-5; TCRdb outputs TRBD1, but without DNA this stays unchecked. This CDR3 comprises 15 residues. Germline V gene data show CDR1 as SGHTA and CDR2 as FQGTGA. The CDR3 is CASSLTMARGETQYF.

This chain uses TRBV7-3 with TRBJ2-3; TCRdb designates TRBD1, a call that cannot be tested without DNA. The V gene's germline CDR1 is SGHTA and CDR2 FQGTGA. The CDR3 loop spans 14 amino acids. This chain's CDR3 is CASSSFPGTGVQYF.

This chain links TRBV19 with TRBJ2-1; the TCRdb D gene call, TRBD1, has no DNA to confirm it. The CDR3 extends over 14 amino acids. From germline, CDR1 is LNHDA and CDR2 SQIVND (reference sequence). CDR3 in amino acids: CASSSKGGYNEQFF.

The chain combines TRBV6-1 with TRBJ2-7. CDR1 and CDR2 (germline): MNHNS, SASEGT. The CDR3 sequence is 14 residues long. The chain's CDR3 is CASTLNWGFYEQYF.

The rearrangement uses TRBV4-3 and TRBJ2-4; TCRdb calls TRBD1, which cannot be checked without DNA. The CDR3 extends over 13 amino acids. Germline values: CDR1 LGHNA, CDR2 YSLEER. CDR3: CASSQANRGLQYF.

The rearrangement uses TRBV7-8 and TRBJ1-5; absent DNA, TCRdb's TRBD1 call cannot be checked. CDR3 length equals 15 residues. Germline lookup yields CDR1 SGHVS and CDR2 FQNEAQ. This chain's CDR3 is CASSLGGDRRQPQHF.

V usage is TRBV27 and J usage is TRBJ1-2; the TCRdb call, TRBD1, lacks DNA for checking. CDR1 and CDR2 (germline): MNHEY, SMNVEV (reference sequence). The CDR3 loop spans 16 amino acids. The CDR3 is CASSLWPGTGLDGYTF.

This chain links TRBV3-1 with TRBJ2-7; the D call from TCRdb, TRBD1, cannot be confirmed without DNA. Germline CDR1 LGHDT, CDR2 YNNKEL (reference sequence). This CDR3 region has 16 residues. The CDR3 loop reads CASSHTPGQADYEQYF.

V is TRBV5-1 and J is TRBJ2-7; TCRdb's assignment of TRBD2 cannot be checked, as there is no DNA. This CDR3 spans 14 amino acids. Germline CDR1 is SGHRS and CDR2 is YFSETQ. CDR3: CASSLRAASYEQYF.

This chain connects TRBV6-5 to TRBJ2-3; TCRdb's assignment of TRBD1 cannot be checked, as there is no DNA. The CDR3 has 15 residues. Germline V gives CDR1 MNHEY, CDR2 SVGAGI. CDR3 region: CVSSYSSAQESTQYF.

This chain links TRBV6-5 with TRBJ2-3; there is no DNA to check the TCRdb D call of TRBD1. From germline, CDR1 is MNHEY and CDR2 SVGAGI. The CDR3 runs 16 residues. CDR3: CASSYSRGAPADTQYF.

This chain uses TRBV11-3 with TRBJ2-3; TCRdb's D call of TRBD2 is untestable without DNA. The germline V gene encodes CDR1 SGHNT and CDR2 YENEEA. The CDR3 has 18 amino acids. CDR3 residues: CASSLGSLAGGPTDTQYF.

The chain couples TRBV7-2 to TRBJ2-5; as DNA is missing, the TRBD2 call by TCRdb cannot be tested. This CDR3 comprises 14 residues. Germline V lookup: CDR1 SGHTA, CDR2 FQGNSA. The CDR3 region is CASSSPAAGETQYF.